A single sample gave rise to the 17 T cell receptor beta chains below, sequenced in a study of blood T cell repertoires in COVID-19. Profiled with immunoSEQ multiplex PCR; TCRdb holds only in-frame clones, not every one. The data hold about 160,000 clones, with approximately 90% observed a single time. The sample was PBMCs or T cells enriched from blood (not recorded which). These receptors originate from a woman in her 50s who had recovered from COVID-19.

This clone was observed a handful of times. The V and J genes are TRBV3-1 (or the pseudogene TRBV3-2) and TRBJ2-5, with 7 positions matching TRBD1. Germline V gives CDR1 LGHDT, CDR2 YNNKEL (reference sequence). The CDR3 is made up of 15 amino acids. V trimming: 1 base; J trimming: 1 base; junction bases outside the gene matches: 3. The CDR3 sequence: CASSQGRDSQETQYF. CDR3 in DNA: TGTGCCAGCAGCCAAGGAAGGGACAGCCAAGAGACCCAGTACTTC.

V gene TRBV7-2 combines with J gene TRBJ2-2; 7 bases fit TRBD2. The junction had 1 base not matched to a gene; V was cut back by 3 bases and J by 6 bases. There are 13 residues in the CDR3. Germline CDR1 is SGHTA and CDR2 is FQGNSA. The CDR3 here is CASSLGLSGELFF. The CDR3, as DNA: TGTGCCAGCAGCTTGGGACTATCCGGGGAGCTGTTTTTT.

The rearrangement joins TRBV7-9 to TRBJ2-7; D may be TRBD1 (5 bases). This CDR3 region has 13 residues. CDR1 is SEHNR and CDR2 is FQNEAQ in the germline V gene (reference sequence). V shed 5 bases and J shed 7 bases, with 15 bases lying between them. CDR3 in amino acids: CASSGAGFWEQYF. CDR3 nucleotides: TGTGCCAGCAGCGGGGCAGGGTTTTGGGAGCAGTACTTC.

The chain links TRBV9 to TRBJ1-4; TRBD1 might be the D (5 bases). The V gene lost 3 bases and the J gene lost 5 bases, with 14 bases spanning the gap. The germline CDR1 and CDR2 sequences are SGDLS and YYNGEE. The CDR3 consists of 15 residues. The CDR3 bases are TGTGCCAGCAGCGACACAGGATCCTCCAATGAAAAACTGTTTTTT. Its translation: CASSDTGSSNEKLFF.

This sequence joins TRBV6-2 or TRBV6-3 and TRBJ1-4, with D perhaps matching TRBD1 (6 bases). The CDR3 runs 16 residues. V gave up 5 bases and J gave up 3 bases, with 16 bases separating them. Germline CDR1 and CDR2: MNHEY and SVGEGT. The CDR3: CASSPSRRGANEKLFF. CDR3 nucleotides: TGTGCCAGCAGTCCGTCCCGCAGGGGAGCTAATGAAAAACTGTTTTTT.

CDR3 amino acids: CASTLGYTEAFF. In DNA, the CDR3 is TGTGCCAGCACCCTCGGGTACACTGAAGCTTTCTTT. The gene calls are TRBV12-3 or TRBV12-4 and TRBJ1-1; D unresolved. CDR3 length equals 12 residues. V shed 7 bases and J shed 3 bases, with 9 bases lying between them.

The chain employs TRBV11-1 and TRBJ1-2, with D possibly matching TRBD1 (6 bases). The V and J ends lost 2 bases and 8 bases respectively, with 18 bases between them. Germline CDR1 is SGHAT and CDR2 is FQDESV (reference sequence). CDR3 length: 15 residues. For the CDR3, the DNA is TGTGCCAGCAGCTTACGGGGGGGCGAAGGGGAGGGCTACACCTTC. Its translation: CASSLRGGEGEGYTF.

V and J are TRBV4-2 and TRBJ2-3, with 7 bases aligning to TRBD2. Losses at the gene ends were 4 bases for V and 4 bases for J; bases not matched to a gene: 11. CDR1 is LGHNA and CDR2 is YNFKEQ in the germline V gene. The CDR3 covers 16 residues. The CDR3 DNA is TGTGCCAGCAGCCCTGGCGGGAAGCGGGGAGCAGATACGCAGTATTTT. Translated, it gives CASSPGGKRGADTQYF.

V and J are TRBV7-2 and TRBJ1-5, with D unresolved. Per germline, CDR1 SGHTA and CDR2 FQGNSA. The V end was cut by 2 bases, the J end by 5 bases, with 7 bases between. The CDR3 is made up of 13 amino acids. CDR3 sequence reads: CASSLTGDQPQHF. CDR3 coding DNA: TGTGCCAGCAGCTTAACCGGGGATCAGCCCCAGCATTTT.

This chain connects TRBV5-8 to TRBJ2-2, with a possible D match to TRBD1 (6 bases). This CDR3 comprises 15 residues. V lost 3 bases and J 3 bases, leaving 12 bases between the germline ends. In germline, CDR1 is SGHTS, CDR2 YDEGEE. The CDR3 region is CASSSGQYHTGELFF. In nucleotides, the CDR3 is TGTGCCAGCAGCTCCGGACAGTACCACACCGGGGAGCTGTTTTTT.

This clone was observed many times. The chain recombines TRBV15 with TRBJ1-1; D may be TRBD1 (6 bases). The germline V and J ends were trimmed by 1 base and 0 bases, with 15 bases remaining between them. CDR1 and CDR2 from the germline V gene are LNHNV and YYDKDF (reference sequence). The CDR3 contains 17 residues. CDR3 sequence (DNA): TGTGCCACCAGCAGAGCCCGGGGAGGGGGTTTGAACACTGAAGCTTTCTTT. Translation: CATSRARGGGLNTEAFF.

The chain joins TRBV3-1 (or the pseudogene TRBV3-2) to TRBJ2-7, with 10 bases identical to TRBD1. Germline CDR1 and CDR2: LGHDT and YNNKEL (reference sequence). CDR3 length equals 13 residues. The junction had 1 base not matched to a gene; V was cut back by 4 bases and J by 4 bases. The CDR3 bases are TGTGCCAGCAGCCGGGGACAGGGGTACGAGCAGTACTTC. It specifies CASSRGQGYEQYF.

The chain combines TRBV27 with TRBJ2-7; 14 bases fit TRBD2. This CDR3 spans 15 amino acids. The V segment lost 5 bases and the J segment 4 bases; nucleotides outside the gene matches: 4. Germline V lookup: CDR1 MNHEY, CDR2 SMNVEV (reference sequence). This chain's CDR3 is CASSMTSGGAYEQYF. DNA for the CDR3: TGTGCCAGCAGTATGACTAGCGGGGGGGCATACGAGCAGTACTTC.

The V call is TRBV19, the J call TRBJ1-5; D is possibly TRBD1 (6 bases). Germline CDR1 LNHDA, CDR2 SQIVND (reference sequence). V lost 4 bases and J lost 4, with 17 bases in between. The CDR3 has 16 residues. In nucleotides, the CDR3 is TGTGCCAGTAGTAGTACAGGGAGAGGCGAAAATCAGCCCCAGCATTTT. Protein: CASSSTGRGENQPQHF.

The V call is TRBV7-6, the J call TRBJ1-1, with 9 bases aligning to TRBD1. This CDR3 has 16 amino acids. The junction had 9 bases not matched to a gene; V was cut back by 5 bases and J by 2 bases. Germline loops: CDR1 SGHVS, CDR2 FNYEAQ. The CDR3: CASSRGQGVENTEAFF. DNA of the CDR3: TGTGCCAGCAGCCGGGGACAGGGTGTCGAAAACACTGAAGCTTTCTTT.

This chain connects TRBV19 to TRBJ1-1; TRBD1 agrees at 7 bases. Germline V gene data show CDR1 as LNHDA and CDR2 as SQIVND (reference sequence). This CDR3 spans 15 amino acids. The V and J ends lost 4 bases and 1 base, in that order; junction bases with no gene match: 6. CDR3 residues: CASSTWDSKNTEAFF. In DNA form, the CDR3 reads TGTGCCAGTAGTACCTGGGACAGTAAGAACACTGAAGCTTTCTTT.

The rearrangement joins TRBV18 to TRBJ2-1; D is perhaps TRBD1 (6 bases). CDR3 length equals 15 residues. V gave up 5 bases and J gave up 5 bases, with 16 bases separating them. Germline V CDR1 and CDR2: KGHSH, LQKENI. The CDR3 nucleotides read TGTGCCAGCTCAAAGACAGGAAACGCAAACAATGAGCAGTTCTTC. It specifies CASSKTGNANNEQFF.